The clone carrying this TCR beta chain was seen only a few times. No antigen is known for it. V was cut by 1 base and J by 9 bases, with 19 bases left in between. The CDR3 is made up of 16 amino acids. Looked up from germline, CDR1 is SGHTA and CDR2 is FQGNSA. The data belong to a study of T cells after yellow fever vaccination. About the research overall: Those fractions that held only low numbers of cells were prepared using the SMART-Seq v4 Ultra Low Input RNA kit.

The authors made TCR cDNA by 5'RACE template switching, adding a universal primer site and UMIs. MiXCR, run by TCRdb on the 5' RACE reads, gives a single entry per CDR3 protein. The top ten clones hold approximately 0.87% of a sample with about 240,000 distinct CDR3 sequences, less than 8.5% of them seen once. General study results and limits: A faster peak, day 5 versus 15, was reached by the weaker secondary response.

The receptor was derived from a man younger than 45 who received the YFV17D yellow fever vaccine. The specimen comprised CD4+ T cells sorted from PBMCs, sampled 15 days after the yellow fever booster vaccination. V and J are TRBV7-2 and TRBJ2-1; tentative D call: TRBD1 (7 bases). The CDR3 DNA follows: TGTGCCAGCAGCTTAGGAGGGGGCGGGAAGGTCGGTGAGCAGTTCTTC. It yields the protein CASSLGGGGKVGEQFF.